These T cell receptor beta chains were read from a single sample in a study of OX40 agonist ivuxolimab in advanced cancers. This table comes from immunoSEQ multiplex PCR, and its TCRdb copy is limited to in-frame clones, with some not included. The repertoire has roughly 75,000 clones, around nine tenths of them found once; the top ten carry around 0.79%. The sample here was CD4+ or CD8+ T cells sorted from blood, taken in a trial of the OX40 agonist ivuxolimab. These receptor sequences come from an adult with an advanced solid tumor such as melanoma, head and neck, liver or kidney cancer. CDR3s leave out the opening cysteine and the closing phenylalanine or tryptophan. Some rows mark clone size as missing; the rest say once, few, many or name a class of expanded clone.

V gene: TRBV7-2; clone size: NA; J gene: TRBJ2-1; CDR3 protein: ASSQGLAGEQF
V gene: TRBV18; clone size: NA; J gene: TRBJ2-1; CDR3 protein: ASSPERAGSGEQF
V gene: TRBV7-2; clone size: NA; J gene: TRBJ2-2; CDR3 protein: ASSIRAGRDGELF
V gene: TRBV4-2; clone size: few; J gene: TRBJ2-1; CDR3 protein: ASSQVVRQAYNEQF
V gene: TRBV7-2; clone size: once; J gene: TRBJ2-7; CDR3 protein: ASSDQDEQY
V gene: TRBV7-7; clone size: NA; J gene: TRBJ2-5; CDR3 protein: ASSWGLAGETQY
V gene: TRBV12-5; clone size: NA; J gene: TRBJ2-1; CDR3 protein: ASGENGGFDEQF
V gene: TRBV4-1; clone size: once; J gene: TRBJ2-2; CDR3 protein: ASSQPGANTGELF
V gene: TRBV28; clone size: NA; J gene: TRBJ2-5; CDR3 protein: ASSLLSTRETQY
V gene: TRBV10-2; clone size: NA; J gene: TRBJ1-1; CDR3 protein: ASSAGTGGSNTEAF
V gene: TRBV27; clone size: NA; J gene: TRBJ2-5; CDR3 protein: ASSLLEQETQY
V gene: TRBV10-2; clone size: NA; J gene: TRBJ2-7; CDR3 protein: ASSRDSLREQY
V gene: TRBV10-2; clone size: NA; J gene: TRBJ1-5; CDR3 protein: ASRAGTGGWIDQPQH
V gene: TRBV7-9; clone size: NA; J gene: TRBJ2-3; CDR3 protein: ASTPPSGASGGDTQY
V gene: TRBV9; clone size: NA; J gene: TRBJ2-1; CDR3 protein: ASSVGGSGIRGEQF